This T cell receptor beta chain is drawn from a study of blood T cell repertoires in COVID-19. Study-wide context: Researchers got acute and convalescent COVID-19 samples from the United States, Italy and Spain.

Original handling: Reference gene primers were amplified, and this amplification served to estimate nucleated cell counts. Assay used: immunoSEQ multiplex PCR; TCRdb lists only in-frame clones, some missing. That table furnishes V, J and clone size, whereas the DNA furnished D and trimming. The data show 410,000 or so clones, 80% to 90% seen once. CDR3 length equals 18 residues. Germline lookup yields CDR1 MDHEN and CDR2 SYDVKM. The V and J ends lost 2 bases and 3 bases, in that order; junction bases with no gene match: 11. The sequencing input was peripheral blood. V gene TRBV28 combines with J gene TRBJ1-1, with 11 nucleotides matching TRBD1. The sequence was obtained from a woman aged 25 to 39 with active or convalescent COVID-19. The CDR3 loop reads CASSLPGDRGVPYTEAFF. CDR3 coding DNA: TGTGCCAGCAGTTTACCCGGGGACAGGGGGGTTCCGTACACTGAAGCTTTCTTT. Full variable domain (outside the CDR3, taken from reference TRBV28 and TRBJ1-1): DVKVTQSSRYLVKRTGEKVFLECVQDMDHENMFWYRQDPGLGLRLIYFSYDVKMKEKGDIPEGYSVSREKKERFSLILESASTNQTSMYLCASSLPGDRGVPYTEAFFGQGTRLTVV.